These 9 T cell receptor beta chains originate from one sample sequenced in a study of blood T cell repertoires in COVID-19. The repertoire was sequenced with immunoSEQ multiplex PCR; TCRdb's copy has only in-frame clones and lacks some. The sample has 120,000 or so clones; 85% are singletons. The sample was peripheral blood. Receptors were obtained from a woman older than 75 with acute or convalescent COVID-19.

This clone appeared once. V usage is TRBV4-1 and J usage is TRBJ1-4; no firm D call. CDR1 MGHRA and CDR2 YSYEKL come from the germline V gene. V was cut by 8 bases and J by 5 bases, with 9 bases left in between. There are 12 residues in the CDR3. In DNA form, the CDR3 reads TGCGCCAGCGGGAGGATCAATGAAAAACTGTTTTTT. Translation: CASGRINEKLFF.

Concerning this clone itself: Other DNA sequences of this sample code for an identical CDR3. This chain uses TRBV5-1 with TRBJ1-1; TRBD1 matches 7 bases. From germline, CDR1 is SGHRS and CDR2 YFSETQ. This CDR3 is built from 13 residues. The V segment lost 7 bases and the J segment 0 bases; nucleotides outside the gene matches: 3. The CDR3 nucleotides are TGCGCCAGCTCCGGACAGGTGAACACTGAAGCTTTCTTT. Translation: CASSGQVNTEAFF. Full variable domain (missing parts from reference TRBV5-1 and TRBJ1-1): KAGVTQTPRYLIKTRGQQVTLSCSPISGHRSVSWYQQTPGQGLQFLFEYFSETQRNKGNFPGRFSGRQFSNSRSEMNVSTLELGDSALYLCASSGQVNTEAFFGQGTRLTVV.

The chain employs TRBV5-6 and TRBJ2-2, with TRBD2 matching over 10 bases. CDR3 length: 16 residues. CDR1 and CDR2 (germline): SGHDT, YYEEEE. V dropped 4 bases and J dropped 4; count of bases not matched to a gene: 7. In DNA form, the CDR3 reads TGTGCCAGCAGCCCCCGGACTAGCGGCTTCACCGGGGAGCTGTTTTTT. It codes for CASSPRTSGFTGELFF.

The V call is TRBV7-2, the J call TRBJ2-5; D remains ambiguous. The CDR3 sequence is 14 residues long. V shed 5 bases and J shed 5 bases, with 15 bases lying between them. Germline V gene lookup returns CDR1 SGHTA and CDR2 FQGNSA. This chain's CDR3 is CASSPKSRMETQYF. Here the CDR3 DNA reads TGTGCCAGCAGCCCCAAATCGAGGATGGAGACCCAGTACTTC.

The rearrangement joins TRBV20-1 to TRBJ1-2; 7 bases match TRBD1. Per the germline V gene, CDR1 is DFQATT and CDR2 is SNEGSKA (reference sequence). With 7 bases clipped from V and 6 bases from J, the junction kept 5 bases outside the gene matches. The CDR3 totals 11 residues. In DNA, the CDR3 is TGCAGTGTCTCACAGGGGAATGGCTACACCTTC. It encodes CSVSQGNGYTF.

Concerning this clone itself: A much larger clone lies one base from this, so it may be a read error. The same CDR3 arises from other DNA sequences in this sample as well. The CDR3 is CASSSGQGTYGYTF. The CDR3 DNA follows: TGTGCCAGCAGTTCGGGACAGGGGACCTATGGCTACACCTTC. The chain has TRBV6-5 and TRBJ1-2, with 10 positions matching TRBD1. The CDR3 loop spans 14 amino acids. Germline CDR1 is MNHEY and CDR2 is SVGAGI. Trimming cost V 4 bases and J 4 bases; bases outside gene matches: 3.

The rearrangement joins TRBV2 to TRBJ2-4; 13 nucleotides match TRBD2. The ends lost 4 bases at V and 5 bases at J; junction bases unmatched: 20. The CDR3 runs to 21 residues. Per germline, CDR1 SNHLY and CDR2 FYNNEI. The CDR3 nucleotides are TGTGCCAGCAGTGTCTTGTCTGTGACTAGCGGGGGGACAGGTAGGGAAAACATTCAGTACTTC. Protein sequence: CASSVLSVTSGGTGRENIQYF.

The V call is TRBV11-2, the J call TRBJ2-5; weak D call: TRBD1 (6 bases). This CDR3 is 17 amino acids long. CDR1 SGHAT and CDR2 FQNNGV come from the germline V gene. The V and J ends lost 1 base and 1 base respectively, with 16 bases between them. Here the CDR3 DNA reads TGTGCCAGCAGCTTAGGGGCAGGACAGAGAACCCAAGAGACCCAGTACTTC. Amino acids: CASSLGAGQRTQETQYF.

The genes are TRBV2 and TRBJ2-4, with TRBD1 matching 10 bases. Germline V gene data show CDR1 as SNHLY and CDR2 as FYNNEI. The length of the CDR3 is 13 residues. The V segment lost 7 bases and the J segment 7 bases; nucleotides outside the gene matches: 4. The DNA for the CDR3 is TGTGCCAGCACTTGGACAGGGGGGAACATTCAGTACTTC. Protein sequence: CASTWTGGNIQYF. The full variable domain, completed using reference TRBV2 and TRBJ2-4, is EPEVTQTPSHQVTQMGQEVILRCVPISNHLYFYWYRQILGQKVEFLVSFYNNEISEKSEIFDDQFSVERPDGSNFTLKIRSTKLEDSAMYFCASTWTGGNIQYFGAGTRLSVL.